This T cell receptor (beta chain) stems from a study of PD-1 blockade in mismatch repair-deficient tumors. The overall study: Patients had about 13 mismatch repair-deficient cancer types and were previously treated and progressing. Regarding the study as a whole: After pembrolizumab, tumor-resident clones rose rapidly, then generally contracted before radiologic responses.

The assay was immunoSEQ multiplex PCR, and TCRdb's table has in-frame clones only and misses some. The sample records about 15,000 clones, 84% being singletons. All patients were mismatch repair deficient, assessed by either PCR or immunohistochemistry. Note on this clone: Its specificity is not known.

This specimen consisted of PBMCs, obtained before pembrolizumab treatment. The origin of this receptor is an adult with mismatch repair-deficient cancer.

The chain's CDR3 is CASQPHQVTEAFF. For the CDR3, the DNA is TGTGCCAGCCAACCTCATCAGGTTACTGAAGCTTTCTTT. The chain couples TRBV28 to TRBJ1-1; D is undetermined. Between the trimmed V and J ends, which lost 8 bases and 5 bases, there was a span of 15 bases. Germline assignment: CDR1 MDHEN and CDR2 SYDVKM. The CDR3 consists of 13 residues. Complete variable domain (other parts from reference TRBV28 and TRBJ1-1): DVKVTQSSRYLVKRTGEKVFLECVQDMDHENMFWYRQDPGLGLRLIYFSYDVKMKEKGDIPEGYSVSREKKERFSLILESASTNQTSMYLCASQPHQVTEAFFGQGTRLTVV.